The 11 T cell receptor beta chains below were found in one sample sequenced in a study of blood T cell repertoires in COVID-19. TCRdb's table, derived via immunoSEQ multiplex PCR, lists solely in-frame clones and lacks some. This sample yields 200,000 to 300,000 clones, of which 80% to 90% are seen a single time; 3.5% to 4.5% belongs to the top ten. Material for sequencing was PBMCs or T cells enriched from blood (not recorded which). Every receptor here comes from a woman aged 25 to 39 who had recovered from COVID-19.

The chain recombines TRBV7-2 with TRBJ1-2, with TRBD1 matching 7 bases. The CDR3 covers 14 residues. In germline, CDR1 is SGHTA, CDR2 FQGNSA. Trimming took 5 bases from V and 2 from J; bases not matched to a gene: 5. CDR3: CASSQDRANYGYTF. The CDR3 nucleotides are TGTGCCAGCAGCCAAGACAGGGCAAACTATGGCTACACCTTC.

In its sample, this clone was seen a few times. This rearrangement joins TRBV18 to TRBJ1-1, with a possible D match to TRBD1 (5 bases). In germline, CDR1 is KGHSH, CDR2 LQKENI. The CDR3 sequence is 13 residues long. Trimming stripped 8 bases from V and 3 bases from J, with 13 bases between. The CDR3 DNA reads as TGTGCCAGCACCCGGCAGGGCGACACTGAAGCTTTCTTT. The encoded protein is CASTRQGDTEAFF.

The rearrangement links TRBV14 to TRBJ1-1; 8 bases align to TRBD1. The CDR3 runs 15 residues. The V gene end was trimmed by 3 bases and the J gene end by 4 bases; junction bases not matched to a gene: 7. Germline V CDR1 and CDR2: SGHDN, FVKESK. CDR3 region: CASSHRTGSGTEAFF. DNA of the CDR3: TGTGCCAGCAGCCACCGGACAGGGTCAGGCACTGAAGCTTTCTTT. Using reference TRBV14 and TRBJ1-1 for the parts outside the CDR3, the full variable domain is EAGVTQFPSHSVIEKGQTVTLRCDPISGHDNLYWYRRVMGKEIKFLLHFVKESKQDESGMPNNRFLAERTGGTYSTLKVQPAELEDSGVYFCASSHRTGSGTEAFFGQGTRLTVV.

The chain joins TRBV6-2 or TRBV6-3 to TRBJ1-5; D might be TRBD1 (6 bases). Trimming shortened V by 2 bases and J by 4 bases, and 21 bases separated the two germline ends. This CDR3 has 18 amino acids. Germline assignment: CDR1 MNHEY and CDR2 SVGEGT. In nucleotides, the CDR3 is TGTGCCAGCAGTTACCCGGGACATCCACAAGGCCCAAATCAGCCCCAGCATTTT. As protein: CASSYPGHPQGPNQPQHF.

This chain connects TRBV30 to TRBJ2-7, with D hard to call. The CDR3 runs 12 residues. The germline V gene encodes CDR1 GTSNPN and CDR2 SVGIG (reference sequence). Trimming removed 0 bases from V and 10 bases from J, with 13 bases in between. CDR3 sequence reads: CAWSVSVVSQYF. The DNA for the CDR3 is TGTGCCTGGAGTGTATCAGTCGTATCACAGTACTTC.

The rearrangement joins TRBV6-2 or TRBV6-3 to TRBJ2-5; D unclear. Germline CDR1 is MNHEY and CDR2 is SVGEGT. The CDR3 consists of 14 residues. V shed 0 bases and J shed 5 bases, with 10 bases lying between them. The CDR3 loop is CASSYSLSAETQYF. In DNA, the CDR3 is TGTGCCAGCAGTTACTCGCTTTCTGCGGAGACCCAGTACTTC.

V is TRBV15 and J is TRBJ1-3, with TRBD1 matching 10 bases. Germline assignment: CDR1 LNHNV and CDR2 YYDKDF (reference sequence). This CDR3 has 15 residues. The junction had 4 bases not matched to a gene; V was cut back by 4 bases and J by 4 bases. This CDR3 reads CATSTDRGLGNTIYF. The CDR3 DNA reads TGTGCCACCAGCACCGACAGGGGGCTAGGAAACACCATATATTTT.

This chain joins TRBV19 and TRBJ2-1, with 10 bases identical to TRBD2. This CDR3 comprises 17 residues. J lost 6 bases, V lost 1 base, and 9 bases had no gene match. Germline V CDR1 and CDR2: LNHDA, SQIVND (reference sequence). In DNA, the CDR3 is TGTGCCAGTAGTATAGTGGGTAGCGGGGGGTCGACCAATGAGCAGTTCTTC. It is translated as CASSIVGSGGSTNEQFF.

V gene TRBV7-2 combines with J gene TRBJ1-1; D not resolved. Germline V CDR1 and CDR2: SGHTA, FQGNSA. Trimming removed 1 base at V and 8 bases at J, with 11 bases between. CDR3 size: 13 residues. CDR3 sequence reads: CASSLVRNSEAFF. The CDR3 DNA reads as TGTGCCAGCAGCTTAGTAAGGAACAGCGAAGCTTTCTTT.

This clone was recorded once. The chain employs TRBV7-2 and TRBJ1-1; D unresolved. Germline CDR1 reads SGHTA; CDR2 reads FQGNSA. Trimming left V 3 bases short and J 0 bases short, with 8 bases between. CDR3 length equals 14 residues. The CDR3, as DNA: TGTGCCAGCAGCTTCGCGGTCCTGAACACTGAAGCTTTCTTT. Translated, it gives CASSFAVLNTEAFF.

This sequence joins TRBV12-3 or TRBV12-4 and TRBJ1-1, with 7 positions matching TRBD1. The CDR3 totals 13 residues. The J segment lost 4 bases and the V segment lost 5 bases, leaving 4 bases of the junction unmatched. This chain's CDR3 is CASSLNRGTEAFF. In DNA, the CDR3 is TGTGCCAGCAGTCTTAACAGGGGCACTGAAGCTTTCTTT.